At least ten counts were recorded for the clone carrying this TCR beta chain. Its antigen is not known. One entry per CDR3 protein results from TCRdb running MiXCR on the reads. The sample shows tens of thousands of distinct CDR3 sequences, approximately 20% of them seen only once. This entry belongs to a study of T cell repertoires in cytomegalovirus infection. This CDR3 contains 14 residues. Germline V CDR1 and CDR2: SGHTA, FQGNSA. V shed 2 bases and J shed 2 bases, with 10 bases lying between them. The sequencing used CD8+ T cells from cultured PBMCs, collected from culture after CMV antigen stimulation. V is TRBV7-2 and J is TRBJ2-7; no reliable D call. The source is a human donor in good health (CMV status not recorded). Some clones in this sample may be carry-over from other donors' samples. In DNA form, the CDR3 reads TGTGCCAGCAGCTTAACCCTAAACCCCTACGAGCAGTACTTC. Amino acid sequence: CASSLTLNPYEQYF.